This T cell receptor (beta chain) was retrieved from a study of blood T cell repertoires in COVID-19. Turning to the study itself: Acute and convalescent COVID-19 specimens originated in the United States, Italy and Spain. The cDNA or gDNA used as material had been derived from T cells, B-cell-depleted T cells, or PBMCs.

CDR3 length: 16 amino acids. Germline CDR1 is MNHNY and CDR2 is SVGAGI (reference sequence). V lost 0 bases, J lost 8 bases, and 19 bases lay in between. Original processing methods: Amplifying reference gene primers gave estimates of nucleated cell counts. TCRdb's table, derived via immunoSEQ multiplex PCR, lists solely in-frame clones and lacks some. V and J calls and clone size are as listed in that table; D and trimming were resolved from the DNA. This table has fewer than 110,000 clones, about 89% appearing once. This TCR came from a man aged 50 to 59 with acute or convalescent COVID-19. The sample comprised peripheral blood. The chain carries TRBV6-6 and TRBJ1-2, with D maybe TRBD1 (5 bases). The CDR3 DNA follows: TGTGCCAGCAGTTACTCGGCCGGCCAGGGCTCGGGCGGCTACACCTTC. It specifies CASSYSAGQGSGGYTF.